These T cell receptor beta chains were read from a single sample in a study of OX40 agonist ivuxolimab in advanced cancers. The protocol was immunoSEQ multiplex PCR, while the TCRdb copy is restricted to in-frame clones and leaves out a portion. The data hold 75,000 to 95,000 clones, with about 85% observed a single time. The specimen was CD4+ or CD8+ T cells sorted from blood, collected in a trial of the OX40 agonist ivuxolimab. These TCRs come from an adult with an advanced solid tumor such as melanoma, head and neck, liver or kidney cancer. The CDR3 runs from the conserved cysteine through the conserved F or W. The D gene is left open where the match is weak. Clone size is stated in some rows and not others, as once, few, many or a class when expanded.

V gene	clone size	J gene	D gene	CDR3 protein	CDR3 DNA
TRBV19	once	TRBJ2-7	TRBD1	CASSRTGRQQYF	TGTGCCAGTAGTAGGACAGGGAGGCAGCAGTACTTC
TRBV11-3	.	TRBJ2-2	TRBD2	CAMGLNTGELFF	TGTGCCATGGGACTAAACACCGGGGAGCTGTTTTTT
TRBV6-5	.	TRBJ1-6	.	CASSYQTGNSGSPLHF	TGTGCCAGCAGTTATCAAACAGGAAATTCGGGATCACCCCTCCACTTT
TRBV18	.	TRBJ1-5	.	CASSLDRRNQPQHF	TGTGCCAGCTCACTAGACAGGCGCAATCAGCCCCAGCATTTT
TRBV4-1	.	TRBJ1-5	.	CASSSQAGVDQPQHF	TGCGCCAGCAGCTCCCAGGCAGGGGTTGATCAGCCCCAGCATTTT
TRBV7-9	.	TRBJ2-2	TRBD2	CASSFGTISATGELFF	TGTGCCAGCAGCTTCGGGACTATTTCTGCTACCGGGGAGCTGTTTTTT
TRBV9	.	TRBJ2-7	TRBD1	CASSPRDRGLHEQYF	TGTGCCAGCAGCCCACGGGACAGGGGGCTCCACGAGCAGTACTTC
TRBV28	once	TRBJ1-2	.	CASRVLNYGYTF	TGTGCCAGCAGGGTGCTTAACTATGGCTACACCTTC
TRBV30	.	TRBJ1-1	.	CAWSQKNTEAFF	TGTGCCTGGAGTCAGAAGAACACTGAAGCTTTCTTT
TRBV4-3	.	TRBJ2-7	TRBD1	CASSQVAGGSYPYEQYF	TGCGCCAGCAGCCAAGTAGCAGGGGGTTCCTATCCCTACGAGCAGTACTTC
TRBV20-1	few	TRBJ1-1	TRBD1	CSASDRGAFF	TGCAGTGCTAGTGACAGGGGGGCTTTCTTT
TRBV12-5	.	TRBJ2-3	TRBD2	CASGLRAGPDTQYF	TGTGCTAGTGGTTTGCGAGCGGGACCAGATACGCAGTATTTT
TRBV29-1	many	TRBJ1-5	.	CSVAGSNQPQHF	TGCAGCGTTGCCGGGAGCAATCAGCCCCAGCATTTT
TRBV7-2	.	TRBJ2-5	.	CASSSAGFGGTQYF	TGTGCCAGCAGCTCAGCAGGGTTCGGCGGGACCCAGTACTTC
TRBV9	few	TRBJ2-5	.	CASSVVGETQYF	TGTGCCAGCAGCGTAGTAGGAGAGACCCAGTACTTC
TRBV11-2	.	TRBJ1-6	.	CASSSAPGSPLHF	TGTGCCAGCAGCTCCGCTCCGGGTTCACCCCTCCACTTT
TRBV6-1	.	TRBJ2-4	.	CASSEWTVRGNIQYF	TGTGCCAGCAGTGAATGGACAGTTAGGGGAAACATTCAGTACTTC
TRBV20-1	.	TRBJ1-2	.	CSAGGHGYTF	TGCAGTGCTGGAGGACATGGCTACACCTTC
TRBV30	.	TRBJ2-3	TRBD2	CAWSGLAGTDTQYF	TGTGCCTGGAGTGGACTAGCGGGCACAGATACGCAGTATTTT
TRBV5-1	.	TRBJ2-5	TRBD1	CASSLGDRVGETQYF	TGCGCCAGCAGCTTGGGGGACAGGGTTGGGGAGACCCAGTACTTC
TRBV30	once	TRBJ2-7	TRBD1	CAWMSQGALEQYF	TGTGCCTGGATGAGCCAGGGGGCTCTCGAGCAGTACTTC
TRBV19	.	TRBJ1-2	TRBD1	CASSRRDRALAGGYTF	TGTGCCAGTAGTCGGCGGGACAGGGCGTTGGCAGGGGGCTACACCTTC
TRBV27	.	TRBJ1-5	.	CASSLRSGTYSNQPQHF	TGTGCCAGCAGTTTAAGGTCAGGGACGTATAGCAATCAGCCCCAGCATTTT
TRBV19	.	TRBJ2-7	TRBD1	CASSIWAGGYEQYF	TGTGCCAGTAGTATATGGGCAGGGGGCTACGAGCAGTACTTC
TRBV6-5	.	TRBJ1-2	.	CASSYSRVRIRSGYTF	TGTGCCAGCAGTTACTCGAGAGTGAGGATCAGGTCTGGCTACACCTTC
TRBV6-6	.	TRBJ1-1	.	CASSYGGSLTEAFF	TGTGCCAGCAGTTACGGGGGTAGCTTAACTGAAGCTTTCTTT
TRBV21-1	.	TRBJ1-5	.	CASSKSRPSLNQPQHF	TGTGCCAGCAGCAAAAGCCGCCCCAGCCTAAATCAGCCCCAGCATTTT
TRBV7-9	.	TRBJ2-2	.	CASSLVAPLTGELFF	TGTGCCAGCAGCTTAGTCGCGCCCCTGACCGGGGAGCTGTTTTTT
TRBV6-5	.	TRBJ1-3	.	CASNKQPGNTIYF	TGTGCCAGCAATAAACAACCTGGAAACACCATATATTTT
TRBV5-6	.	TRBJ1-1	.	CASSLEAGTNTEAFF	TGTGCCAGCAGCTTGGAGGCAGGGACGAACACTGAAGCTTTCTTT
TRBV6-5	.	TRBJ1-2	TRBD1	CASSYVRTGGSYGYTF	TGTGCCAGCAGTTACGTCCGTACAGGGGGATCTTATGGCTACACCTTC
TRBV6-4	.	TRBJ2-2	TRBD1	CASRQGEAGELFF	TGTGCCAGCAGACAGGGGGAGGCCGGGGAGCTGTTTTTT
TRBV11-3	.	TRBJ2-7	TRBD2	CASSLARQGPSGTTYEQYF	TGTGCCAGCAGCTTAGCTAGACAGGGCCCTAGCGGGACGACCTACGAGCAGTACTTC
TRBV6-6	.	TRBJ1-1	.	CASSNSGEAFF	TGTGCCAGCAGTAATTCGGGTGAAGCTTTCTTT
TRBV5-1	.	TRBJ2-7	.	CASRTTRDSYEQYF	TGCGCCAGCCGAACTACACGGGACTCCTACGAGCAGTACTTC
TRBV5-6	.	TRBJ2-5	.	CASSLILGSVQETQYF	TGTGCCAGCAGCTTGATCCTCGGGTCGGTGCAAGAGACCCAGTACTTC
TRBV7-2	.	TRBJ1-2	TRBD1	CASSLGQDHYGYTF	TGTGCCAGCAGCTTGGGACAGGACCACTATGGCTACACCTTC
TRBV10-3	.	TRBJ1-1	.	CAISDGQNTEAFF	TGTGCCATCAGTGACGGACAGAACACTGAAGCTTTCTTT
TRBV30	.	TRBJ1-1	.	CAWSVSRRLNTEAFF	TGTGCCTGGAGTGTGAGTAGACGCCTGAACACTGAAGCTTTCTTT
TRBV5-6	.	TRBJ2-1	.	CASSLGVEGERSSYNEQFF	TGTGCCAGCAGCTTGGGTGTCGAGGGGGAGCGGAGCTCCTACAATGAGCAGTTCTTC
TRBV30	.	TRBJ2-2	TRBD1	CAWTRVRGSGELFF	TGTGCCTGGACCCGTGTCAGGGGGTCCGGGGAGCTGTTTTTT
TRBV11-2	.	TRBJ1-5	.	CASSLEGGSNQPQHF	TGTGCCAGCAGCTTAGAGGGTGGGAGCAATCAGCCCCAGCATTTT
TRBV10-3	.	TRBJ2-1	.	CAPPLRGVVGGGPWNEQFF	TGTGCCCCCCCCCTGAGGGGAGTGGTAGGGGGGGGGCCCTGGAATGAGCAGTTCTTC
TRBV10-2	.	TRBJ2-7	TRBD2	CASSEPTLAGEIKQYF	TGCGCCAGCAGTGAGCCGACACTAGCGGGAGAAATAAAGCAGTACTTC
TRBV19	.	TRBJ2-3	.	CASSIAEIPGFGSTDTQYF	TGTGCCAGTAGTATAGCTGAAATACCAGGATTTGGGAGCACAGATACGCAGTATTTT
TRBV9	once	TRBJ2-5	.	CASSVVGEPQETQYF	TGTGCCAGCAGCGTAGTCGGGGAACCCCAAGAGACCCAGTACTTC
TRBV7-9	.	TRBJ1-1	.	CASRPGGNTEAFF	TGTGCCAGCAGGCCGGGTGGGAACACTGAAGCTTTCTTT
TRBV19	.	TRBJ2-7	TRBD1	CASSIAGGFSYEQYF	TGTGCCAGTAGTATAGCAGGGGGCTTTTCCTACGAGCAGTACTTC
TRBV7-2	.	TRBJ2-2	TRBD1	CASSTYRGTGELFF	TGTGCCAGCAGCACCTACAGGGGGACCGGGGAGCTGTTTTTT
TRBV4-2	.	TRBJ2-1	TRBD2	CASSQQGGTSEEGQFF	TGTGCCAGCAGCCAACAAGGCGGGACTAGCGAGGAGGGGCAGTTCTTC